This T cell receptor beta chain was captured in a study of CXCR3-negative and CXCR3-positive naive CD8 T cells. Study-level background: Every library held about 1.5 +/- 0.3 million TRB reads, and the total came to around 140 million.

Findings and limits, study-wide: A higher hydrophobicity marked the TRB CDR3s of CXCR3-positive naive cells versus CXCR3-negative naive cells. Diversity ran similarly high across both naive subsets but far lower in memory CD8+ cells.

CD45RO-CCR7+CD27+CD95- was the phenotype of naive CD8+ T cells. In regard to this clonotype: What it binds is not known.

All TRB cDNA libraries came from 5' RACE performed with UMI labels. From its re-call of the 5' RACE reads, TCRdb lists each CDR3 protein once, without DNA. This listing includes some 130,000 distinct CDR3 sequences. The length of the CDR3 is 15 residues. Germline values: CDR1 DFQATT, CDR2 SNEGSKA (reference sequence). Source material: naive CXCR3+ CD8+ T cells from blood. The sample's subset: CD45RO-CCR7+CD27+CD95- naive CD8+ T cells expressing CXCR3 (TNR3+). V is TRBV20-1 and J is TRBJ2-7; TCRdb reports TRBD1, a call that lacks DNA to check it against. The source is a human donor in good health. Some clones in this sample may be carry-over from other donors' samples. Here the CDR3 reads CSARDVRDPRGEQYF.